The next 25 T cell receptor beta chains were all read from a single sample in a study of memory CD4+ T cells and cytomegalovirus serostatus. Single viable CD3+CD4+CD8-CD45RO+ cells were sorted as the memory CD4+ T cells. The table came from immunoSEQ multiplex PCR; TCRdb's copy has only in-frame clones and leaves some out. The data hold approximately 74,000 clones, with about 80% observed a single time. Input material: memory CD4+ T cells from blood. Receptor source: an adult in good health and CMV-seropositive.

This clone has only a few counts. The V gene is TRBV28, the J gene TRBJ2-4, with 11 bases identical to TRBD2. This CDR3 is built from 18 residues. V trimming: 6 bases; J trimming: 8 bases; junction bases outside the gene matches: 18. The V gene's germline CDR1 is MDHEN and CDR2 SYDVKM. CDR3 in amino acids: CASSTRTSGRSITYIQYF. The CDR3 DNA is TGTGCCAGCAGCACCCGTACTAGCGGGAGATCGATAACGTACATTCAGTACTTC.

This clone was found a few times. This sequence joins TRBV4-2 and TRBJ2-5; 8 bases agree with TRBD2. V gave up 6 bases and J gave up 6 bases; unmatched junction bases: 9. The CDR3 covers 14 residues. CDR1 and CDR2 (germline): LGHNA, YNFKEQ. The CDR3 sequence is CASSTGGPIKTQYF. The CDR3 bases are TGTGCCAGCAGTACGGGGGGGCCGATCAAGACCCAGTACTTC.

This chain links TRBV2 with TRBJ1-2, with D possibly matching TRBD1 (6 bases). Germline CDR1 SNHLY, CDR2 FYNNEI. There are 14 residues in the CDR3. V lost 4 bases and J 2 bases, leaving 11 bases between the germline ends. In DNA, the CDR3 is TGTGCCAGCAGTGGGACAGCGAACAACTATGGCTACACCTTC. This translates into CASSGTANNYGYTF.

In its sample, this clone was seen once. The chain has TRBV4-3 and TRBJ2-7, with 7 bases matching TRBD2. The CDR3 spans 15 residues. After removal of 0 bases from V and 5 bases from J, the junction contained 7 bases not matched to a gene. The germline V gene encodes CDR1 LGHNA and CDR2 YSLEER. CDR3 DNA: TGCGCCAGCAGCCAAGAGCCCAGGGCGGGGGACGAGCAGTACTTC. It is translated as CASSQEPRAGDEQYF.

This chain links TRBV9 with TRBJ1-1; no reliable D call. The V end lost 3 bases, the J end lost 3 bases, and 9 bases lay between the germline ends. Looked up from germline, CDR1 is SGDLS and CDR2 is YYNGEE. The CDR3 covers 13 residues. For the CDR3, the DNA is TGTGCCAGCAGCGCTCATCAGGACACTGAAGCTTTCTTT. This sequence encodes CASSAHQDTEAFF.

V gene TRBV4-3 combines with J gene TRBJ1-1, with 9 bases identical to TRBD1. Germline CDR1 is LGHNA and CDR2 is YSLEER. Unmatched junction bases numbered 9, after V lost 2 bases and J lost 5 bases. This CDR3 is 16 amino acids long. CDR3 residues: CASSQPPGQGRTEAFF. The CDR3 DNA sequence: TGCGCCAGCAGCCAACCACCTGGACAGGGGAGGACTGAAGCTTTCTTT.

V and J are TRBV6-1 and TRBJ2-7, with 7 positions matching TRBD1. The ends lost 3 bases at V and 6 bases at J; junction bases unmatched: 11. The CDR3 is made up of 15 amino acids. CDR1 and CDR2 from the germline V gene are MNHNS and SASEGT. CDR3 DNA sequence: TGTGCCAGCAGTGATATAGGGGGCGTTTTAATCGAGCAGTACTTC. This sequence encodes CASSDIGGVLIEQYF.

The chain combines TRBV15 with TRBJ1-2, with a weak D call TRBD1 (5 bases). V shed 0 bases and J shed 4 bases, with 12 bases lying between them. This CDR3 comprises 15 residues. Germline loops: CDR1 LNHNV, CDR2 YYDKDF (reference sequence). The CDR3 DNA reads TGTGCCACCAGCAGAGACAGGGCTGGTTCCTATGGCTACACCTTC. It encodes CATSRDRAGSYGYTF.

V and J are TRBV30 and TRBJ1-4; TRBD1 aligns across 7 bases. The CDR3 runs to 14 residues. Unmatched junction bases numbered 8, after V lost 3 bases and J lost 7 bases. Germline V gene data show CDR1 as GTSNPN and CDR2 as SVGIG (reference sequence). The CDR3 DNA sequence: TGTGCCTGGAGGGGCAGACAGGGAGTTGAAAAACTGTTTTTT. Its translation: CAWRGRQGVEKLFF.

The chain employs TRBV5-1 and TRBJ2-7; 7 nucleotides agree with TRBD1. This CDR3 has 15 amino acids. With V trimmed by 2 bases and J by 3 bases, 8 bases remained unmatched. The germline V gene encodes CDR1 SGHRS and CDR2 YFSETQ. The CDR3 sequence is CASSFLGGAVYEQYF. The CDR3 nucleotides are TGCGCCAGCAGCTTCCTAGGGGGCGCGGTCTACGAGCAGTACTTC.

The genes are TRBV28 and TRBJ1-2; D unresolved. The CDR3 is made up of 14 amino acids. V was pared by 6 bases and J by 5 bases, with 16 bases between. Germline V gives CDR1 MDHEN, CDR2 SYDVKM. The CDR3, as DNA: TGTGCCAGCAGCCTGGGTTGGAGGGAATATGGCTACACCTTC. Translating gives CASSLGWREYGYTF.

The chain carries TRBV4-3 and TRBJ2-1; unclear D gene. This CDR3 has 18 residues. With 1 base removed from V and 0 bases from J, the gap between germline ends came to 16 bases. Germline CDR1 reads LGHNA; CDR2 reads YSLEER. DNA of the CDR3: TGCGCCAGCAGCCAAGCCCTACTCCGCCAATACTCCTACAATGAGCAGTTCTTC. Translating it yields CASSQALLRQYSYNEQFF.

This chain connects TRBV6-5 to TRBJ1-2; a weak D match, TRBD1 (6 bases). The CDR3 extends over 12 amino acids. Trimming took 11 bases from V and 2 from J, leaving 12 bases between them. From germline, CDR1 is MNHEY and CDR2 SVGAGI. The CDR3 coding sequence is TGTGCCTCAAGGGGGGGAAACTATGGCTACACCTTC. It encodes CASRGGNYGYTF.

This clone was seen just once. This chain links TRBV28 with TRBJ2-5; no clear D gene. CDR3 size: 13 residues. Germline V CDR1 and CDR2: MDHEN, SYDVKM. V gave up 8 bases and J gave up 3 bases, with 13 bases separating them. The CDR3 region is CASGSGREETQYF. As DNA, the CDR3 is TGTGCCAGCGGCTCAGGACGCGAAGAGACCCAGTACTTC.

CDR3: CASSPGVYNEQFF. CDR3 coding DNA: TGTGCCAGCAGCCCGGGAGTCTACAATGAGCAGTTCTTC. The chain is built from TRBV7-2 and TRBJ2-1; TRBD2 is a possible D gene (6 bases). Trimming stripped 5 bases from V and 3 bases from J, with 8 bases between. Looked up from germline, CDR1 is SGHTA and CDR2 is FQGNSA. There are 13 residues in the CDR3.

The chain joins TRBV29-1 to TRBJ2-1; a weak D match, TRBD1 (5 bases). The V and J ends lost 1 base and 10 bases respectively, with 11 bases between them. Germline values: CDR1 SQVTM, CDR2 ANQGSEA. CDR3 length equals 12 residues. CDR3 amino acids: CSVEGGPKEQFF. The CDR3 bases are TGCAGCGTTGAAGGGGGCCCCAAGGAGCAGTTCTTC.

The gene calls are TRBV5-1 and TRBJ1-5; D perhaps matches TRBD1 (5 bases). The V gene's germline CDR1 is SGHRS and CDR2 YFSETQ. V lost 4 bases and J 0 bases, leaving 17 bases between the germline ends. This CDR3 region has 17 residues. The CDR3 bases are TGCGCCAGCAGCCCCAGCGCGGGGCACAATAGCAATCAGCCCCAGCATTTT. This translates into CASSPSAGHNSNQPQHF. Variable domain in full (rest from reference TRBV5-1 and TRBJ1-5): KAGVTQTPRYLIKTRGQQVTLSCSPISGHRSVSWYQQTPGQGLQFLFEYFSETQRNKGNFPGRFSGRQFSNSRSEMNVSTLELGDSALYLCASSPSAGHNSNQPQHFGDGTRLSIL.

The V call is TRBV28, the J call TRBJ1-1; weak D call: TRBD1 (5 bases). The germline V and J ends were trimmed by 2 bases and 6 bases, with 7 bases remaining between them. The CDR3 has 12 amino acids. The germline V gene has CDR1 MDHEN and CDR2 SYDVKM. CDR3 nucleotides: TGTGCCAGCAGTTTAGGGGGGGCTGAAGCTTTCTTT. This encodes CASSLGGAEAFF.

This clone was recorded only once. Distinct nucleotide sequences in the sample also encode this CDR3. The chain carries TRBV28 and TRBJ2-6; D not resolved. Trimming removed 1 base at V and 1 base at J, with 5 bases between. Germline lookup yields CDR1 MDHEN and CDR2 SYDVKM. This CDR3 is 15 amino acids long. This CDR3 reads CASSLSGSGANVLTF. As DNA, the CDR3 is TGTGCCAGCAGTTTATCGGGTTCTGGGGCCAACGTCCTGACTTTC.

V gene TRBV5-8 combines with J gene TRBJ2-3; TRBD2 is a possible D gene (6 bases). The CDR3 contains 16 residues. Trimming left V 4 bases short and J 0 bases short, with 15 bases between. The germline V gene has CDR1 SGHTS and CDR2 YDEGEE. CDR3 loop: CASSPGRQASTDTQYF. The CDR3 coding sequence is TGTGCCAGCAGCCCAGGGAGGCAAGCTAGCACAGATACGCAGTATTTT.

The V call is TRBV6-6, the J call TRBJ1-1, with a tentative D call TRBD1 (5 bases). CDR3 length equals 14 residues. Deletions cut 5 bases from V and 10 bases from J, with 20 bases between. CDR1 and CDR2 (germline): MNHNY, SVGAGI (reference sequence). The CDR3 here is CASSPWAAGAGAFF. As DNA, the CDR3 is TGTGCCAGCAGTCCCTGGGCGGCCGGGGCTGGAGCTTTCTTT.

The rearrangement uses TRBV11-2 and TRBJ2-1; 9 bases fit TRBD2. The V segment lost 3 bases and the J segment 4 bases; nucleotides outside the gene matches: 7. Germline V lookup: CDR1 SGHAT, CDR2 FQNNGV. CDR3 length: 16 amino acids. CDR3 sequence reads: CASSLPRGGLYNEQFF. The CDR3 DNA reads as TGTGCCAGCAGCTTGCCGCGGGGGGGCCTTTACAATGAGCAGTTCTTC.

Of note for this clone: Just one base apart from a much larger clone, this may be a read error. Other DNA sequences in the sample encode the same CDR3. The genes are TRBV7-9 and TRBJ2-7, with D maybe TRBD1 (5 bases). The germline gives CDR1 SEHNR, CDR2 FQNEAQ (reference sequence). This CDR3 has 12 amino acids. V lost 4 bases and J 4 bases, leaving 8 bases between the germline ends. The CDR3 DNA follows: TGTGCCAGCAGCTCCCAGGGATACGAGCAGTACTTC. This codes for CASSSQGYEQYF.

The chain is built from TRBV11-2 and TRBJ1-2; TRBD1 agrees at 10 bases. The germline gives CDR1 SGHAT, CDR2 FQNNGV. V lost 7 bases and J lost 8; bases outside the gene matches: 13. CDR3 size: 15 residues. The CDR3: CASIMLRTGGMGYTF. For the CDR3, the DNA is TGTGCCAGCATCATGCTCCGGACAGGGGGAATGGGCTACACCTTC.

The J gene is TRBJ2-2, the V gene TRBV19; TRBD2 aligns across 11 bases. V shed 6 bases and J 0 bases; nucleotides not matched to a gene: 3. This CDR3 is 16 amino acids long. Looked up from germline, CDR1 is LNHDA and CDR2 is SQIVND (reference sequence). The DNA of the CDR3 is TGTGCCAGTAGACTAGCGGGAGTGGCGAACACCGGGGAGCTGTTTTTT. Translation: CASRLAGVANTGELFF.